The 8 T cell receptor beta chains below come from one sample, sequenced in a study of T cells in Graves' hyperthyroidism and ophthalmopathy. RNA transcripts yielded amplified TCR beta CDR3 regions. An initial round of RT-PCR targeting the TCR CDR3 relied on the HTBI primer set. MiXCR, applied by TCRdb to the multiplex PCR reads, yields one record per CDR3 protein. Counted here are under 450,000 distinct CDR3 sequences, more than 15% occurring once; the ten biggest clones make up approximately 7.5%. Sequencing was done on a sample of blood. The receptors derive from a woman aged 18-35 years with Graves' hyperthyroidism.

This clonotype was seen only a few times. The J gene is TRBJ1-1, the V gene TRBV7-3; D not resolved. Trimming took off 5 bases at V and 4 bases at J, with 17 bases between the two ends. CDR1 is SGHTA, CDR2 FQGTGA, per germline. The CDR3 has 15 residues. CDR3 protein: CASSIVVASTTEAFF. The CDR3 DNA sequence: TGTGCCAGCAGCATAGTGGTTGCCAGCACCACTGAAGCTTTCTTT.

In its sample, this clonotype was seen a few times. V is TRBV20-1 and J is TRBJ2-1; 10 bases are shared with TRBD2. This CDR3 contains 16 residues. J gave up 1 base and V 0 bases, and 3 bases lay outside the gene matches. Germline V gene lookup returns CDR1 DFQATT and CDR2 SNEGSKA (reference sequence). CDR3 protein: CSARDLAGDSYNEQFF. The DNA for the CDR3 is TGCAGTGCTAGAGATCTAGCGGGAGATTCCTACAATGAGCAGTTCTTC.

This clonotype appeared many times. The chain links TRBV27 to TRBJ1-5; D remains ambiguous. V was cut by 0 bases and J by 7 bases, with 7 bases left in between. From germline, CDR1 is MNHEY and CDR2 SMNVEV (reference sequence). The CDR3 extends over 13 amino acids. CDR3 nucleotide sequence: TGTGCCAGCAGTTTATCCGCGGGCCAGCCCCAGCATTTT. Amino acids: CASSLSAGQPQHF.

Ten or more counts support this clonotype. The junction differs from germline at one of its ends, possibly a read error. The gene calls are TRBV4-1 and TRBJ1-1; a possible D gene is TRBD1 (6 bases). The CDR3 spans 13 residues. The germline gives CDR1 MGHRA, CDR2 YSYEKL. The CDR3 DNA reads TGCGCCAGCAGCCAAGAGCGGGACACCGAAGCTTTCTTT. Translation gives CASSQERDTEAFF.

This clonotype was counted ten times or more. The chain is built from TRBV20-1 and TRBJ2-7; 8 nucleotides match TRBD2. V shed 5 bases, J shed 2 bases, and the junction held 5 bases outside the gene matches. The CDR3 has 13 residues. Germline V lookup: CDR1 DFQATT, CDR2 SNEGSKA (reference sequence). Written as DNA, the CDR3 is TGCAGTGCTGCGACTAGCGAACCCTACGAGCAGTACTTC. Its translation: CSAATSEPYEQYF.

The chain couples TRBV9 to TRBJ1-1; TRBD1 is a possible D gene (5 bases). Germline values: CDR1 SGDLS, CDR2 YYNGEE. This CDR3 spans 13 amino acids. Deletions cut 6 bases from V and 1 base from J, with 10 bases between. The CDR3, as DNA: TGTGCCAGCAAAGGGGACGGGAACACTGAAGCTTTCTTT. Its translation: CASKGDGNTEAFF. Based on the CDR3 plus reference TRBV9 and TRBJ1-1, the full variable domain is DSGVTQTPKHLITATGQRVTLRCSPRSGDLSVYWYQQSLDQGLQFLIQYYNGEERAKGNILERFSAQQFPDLHSELNLSSLELGDSALYFCASKGDGNTEAFFGQGTRLTVV.

This clonotype showed up many times. The gene calls are TRBV6-5 and TRBJ2-1; tentatively, D is TRBD2 (5 bases). CDR3 length: 19 amino acids. The V gene lost 0 bases and the J gene lost 0 bases, with 18 bases spanning the gap. CDR1 is MNHEY, CDR2 SVGAGI, per germline. The CDR3, as DNA: TGTGCCAGCAGTTACTCAGGGCTAGCCGGGCCCCACTCCTACAATGAGCAGTTCTTC. It is translated as CASSYSGLAGPHSYNEQFF.

This clonotype was observed many times. The chain recombines TRBV18 with TRBJ1-2, with D possibly TRBD1 on 6 matching bases. The V gene lost 5 bases and the J gene lost 3 bases, with 10 bases spanning the gap. This CDR3 contains 13 residues. Germline-derived CDR1 and CDR2 are KGHSH and LQKENI. The CDR3 nucleotides read TGTGCCAGCTCAGGCGGGGGCGACTATGGCTACACCTTC. It encodes CASSGGGDYGYTF.